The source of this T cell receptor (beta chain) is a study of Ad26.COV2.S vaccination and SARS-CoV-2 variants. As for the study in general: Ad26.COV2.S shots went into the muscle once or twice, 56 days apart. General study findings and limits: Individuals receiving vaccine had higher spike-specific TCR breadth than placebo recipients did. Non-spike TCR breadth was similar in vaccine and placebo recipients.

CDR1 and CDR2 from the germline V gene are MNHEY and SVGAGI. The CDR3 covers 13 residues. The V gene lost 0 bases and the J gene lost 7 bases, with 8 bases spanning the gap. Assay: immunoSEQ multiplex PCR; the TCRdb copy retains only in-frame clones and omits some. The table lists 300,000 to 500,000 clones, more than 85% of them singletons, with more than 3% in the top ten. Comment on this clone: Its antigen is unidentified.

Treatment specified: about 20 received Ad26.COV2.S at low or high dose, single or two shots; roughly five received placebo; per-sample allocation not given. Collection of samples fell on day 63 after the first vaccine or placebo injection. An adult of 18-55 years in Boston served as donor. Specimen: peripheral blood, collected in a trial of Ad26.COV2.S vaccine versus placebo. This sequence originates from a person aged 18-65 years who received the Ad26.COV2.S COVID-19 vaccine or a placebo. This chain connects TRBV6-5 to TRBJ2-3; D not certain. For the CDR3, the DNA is TGTGCCAGCAGTTACTCGGCCCGATATACGCAGTATTTT. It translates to CASSYSARYTQYF.